The 9 T cell receptor beta chains in this list originate from one sample, sequenced in a study of cytomegalovirus exposure and HLA in healthy donors. The primer mix had 60 Vbeta and 13 Jbeta primers. Method: immunoSEQ multiplex PCR; TCRdb's copy keeps in-frame clones and lacks some. The sample shows over 95,000 clones, 60% to 80% of them seen only once. Input material: PBMCs. These receptors originate from a human donor in good health.

The chain carries TRBV5-1 and TRBJ1-1; D is ambiguous. The CDR3 runs to 15 residues. The germline V gene has CDR1 SGHRS and CDR2 YFSETQ. Trimming removed 0 bases from V and 4 bases from J, with 13 bases in between. The CDR3 bases are TGCGCCAGCAGCTTGGCCGCAGAAGTTCCCACTGAAGCTTTCTTT. Its translation is CASSLAAEVPTEAFF.

This clone was recorded once. The rearrangement uses TRBV11-2 and TRBJ2-3, with TRBD1 as a possible D gene (6 bases). CDR3 length: 16 amino acids. Trimming took 5 bases from V and 2 from J, leaving 17 bases between them. Germline CDR1 reads SGHAT; CDR2 reads FQNNGV. The CDR3 region has the DNA TGTGCCAGCAGCGCCGGGACACCAGGGACCACAGATACGCAGTATTTT. It specifies CASSAGTPGTTDTQYF.

V and J are TRBV6-1 and TRBJ2-1, with 7 bases lining up with TRBD2. This CDR3 has 16 residues. CDR1 is MNHNS and CDR2 is SASEGT in the germline V gene. Trimming cost V 2 bases and J 0 bases; bases outside gene matches: 4. The CDR3 reads CASSERGGSSYNEQFF. Here the CDR3 DNA reads TGTGCCAGCAGTGAAAGGGGCGGGAGCTCCTACAATGAGCAGTTCTTC.

This clone was picked up a small number of times. The chain links TRBV5-4 to TRBJ2-3; 10 bases line up with TRBD1. The trim removed 4 bases at V and 6 bases at J, leaving 11 bases unmatched. Germline loops: CDR1 SGHNT, CDR2 YYREEE (reference sequence). CDR3 length: 16 amino acids. CDR3 DNA sequence: TGTGCCAGCAGCCTCCCGGGACAGGGGATTGTGGATACGCAGTATTTT. Amino acid sequence: CASSLPGQGIVDTQYF.

The rearrangement uses TRBV14 and TRBJ1-1; TRBD1 matches 8 bases. Germline trimming cut 2 bases from V and 6 bases from J; bases unmatched to any gene: 11. Looked up from germline, CDR1 is SGHDN and CDR2 is FVKESK. This CDR3 comprises 16 residues. This CDR3 is CASSQFGSGTGSEAFF. CDR3 nucleotide sequence: TGTGCCAGCAGCCAATTCGGGTCGGGGACAGGCTCTGAAGCTTTCTTT.

The chain joins TRBV19 to TRBJ1-5; 7 nucleotides match TRBD1. With 7 bases clipped from V and 2 bases from J, the junction kept 8 bases outside the gene matches. The CDR3 contains 15 residues. Germline CDR1 is LNHDA and CDR2 is SQIVND (reference sequence). In nucleotides, the CDR3 is TGTGCCAGTACCTCAGGGGACAGCCGCAATCAGCCCCAGCATTTT. This sequence encodes CASTSGDSRNQPQHF.

In this sample, this clone turned up a few times. J is TRBJ1-1 and V is TRBV19; the D is unclear. The V end was cut by 7 bases, the J end by 2 bases, with 20 bases between. The CDR3 is 16 residues long. Per germline, CDR1 LNHDA and CDR2 SQIVND (reference sequence). The CDR3 nucleotides read TGTGCCAGTACAAAGCGGCCCACCCAGATCAACACTGAAGCTTTCTTT. Translated: CASTKRPTQINTEAFF.

The chain employs TRBV27 and TRBJ1-1; D is undetermined. Germline CDR1 and CDR2: MNHEY and SMNVEV (reference sequence). V lost 2 bases and J 6 bases, leaving 13 bases between the germline ends. The CDR3 spans 14 residues. The CDR3, as DNA: TGTGCCAGCAGTTTACTTGGCGGCAGCGCTGAAGCTTTCTTT. Amino acids: CASSLLGGSAEAFF.

The V gene is TRBV7-2, the J gene TRBJ1-2; 7 bases are a match to TRBD1. Germline V gives CDR1 SGHTA, CDR2 FQGNSA. The CDR3 covers 14 residues. Trimming at V came to 5 bases and at J to 4 bases, leaving 7 bases not matched to a gene. This CDR3 is CASSPDRSSYGYTF. The CDR3 bases are TGTGCCAGCAGCCCGGACAGGTCGAGCTATGGCTACACCTTC.